The rows below give T cell receptor beta chains drawn from one sample of a study of Ad26.COV2.S vaccination and SARS-CoV-2 variants. The protocol was immunoSEQ multiplex PCR, while the TCRdb copy is restricted to in-frame clones and leaves out a portion. The sample contains approximately 400,000 clones, roughly 94% of which appear only once. The specimen was peripheral blood, collected after recovery from COVID-19. The source of these receptors is a human donor who had recovered from COVID-19. The CDR3 runs from the conserved cysteine through the conserved F or W.

CDR3 protein: CASSPRAGGPGETQYF; V gene: TRBV4-2; J gene: TRBJ2-5
CDR3 protein: CASSLAGTGGYGYTF; V gene: TRBV5-1; J gene: TRBJ1-2
CDR3 protein: CASSQQQGGINEQFF; V gene: TRBV5-1; J gene: TRBJ2-1
CDR3 protein: CASNWGTQHGEQFF; V gene: TRBV27; J gene: TRBJ2-1
CDR3 protein: CASSLDGGPYNSPLHF; V gene: TRBV7-2; J gene: TRBJ1-6
CDR3 protein: CASSQDHRGGGADGYTF; V gene: TRBV14; J gene: TRBJ1-2
CDR3 protein: CASSLAGYYEQYF; V gene: TRBV7-9; J gene: TRBJ2-7
CDR3 protein: CATGDPPDEQYF; V gene: TRBV7-9; J gene: TRBJ2-7
CDR3 protein: CASSFGSGRGYEQYF; V gene: TRBV5-6; J gene: TRBJ2-7
CDR3 protein: CASGGTGVKDEQFF; V gene: TRBV10-2; J gene: TRBJ2-1
CDR3 protein: CASSTGSGKLFF; V gene: TRBV12-3/TRBV12-4; J gene: TRBJ1-4
CDR3 protein: CASSLGGNTEAFF; V gene: TRBV5-1; J gene: TRBJ1-1
CDR3 protein: CATSRQGTGNTIYF; V gene: TRBV15; J gene: TRBJ1-3
CDR3 protein: CASSIRGYLNTQYF; V gene: TRBV6-6; J gene: TRBJ2-3
CDR3 protein: CASSRGSGGQETQYF; V gene: TRBV7-8; J gene: TRBJ2-5
CDR3 protein: CASSPGGDTQYF; V gene: TRBV12-3/TRBV12-4; J gene: TRBJ2-3
CDR3 protein: CASSLVWASDTQYF; V gene: TRBV11-2; J gene: TRBJ2-3
CDR3 protein: CASSLDLIGDRYTF; V gene: TRBV11-2; J gene: TRBJ1-2
CDR3 protein: CASSQTLDRGGGGYTF; V gene: TRBV4-3; J gene: TRBJ1-2
CDR3 protein: CASTSEESTDTQYF; V gene: TRBV4-1; J gene: TRBJ2-3
CDR3 protein: CASSATGQSTDTQYF; V gene: TRBV5-4; J gene: TRBJ2-3
CDR3 protein: CASSPLEVNDEQYF; V gene: TRBV18; J gene: TRBJ2-7
CDR3 protein: CATSLGVFSYNEQFF; V gene: TRBV5-8; J gene: TRBJ2-1
CDR3 protein: CASGSGQGSYNEQFF; V gene: TRBV12-5; J gene: TRBJ2-1
CDR3 protein: CASRPIGGTNEKLFF; V gene: TRBV6-5; J gene: TRBJ1-4
CDR3 protein: CASSSAREGAPNTEAFF; V gene: TRBV7-9; J gene: TRBJ1-1
CDR3 protein: CASSKRGKLAGGPGFVDEQFF; V gene: TRBV21-1; J gene: TRBJ2-1
CDR3 protein: CASRSLRGDDEQYF; V gene: TRBV6-5; J gene: TRBJ2-7